The clone carrying this T cell receptor beta chain was picked up many times. The antigen remains undetermined. This specimen belongs to a study of T-cell memory formation after mild COVID-19. The wider study: Among the donors, TCR clusters were largely specific to each donor.

TCRdb re-called the 5' RACE reads with MiXCR, one entry per CDR3 protein. The sample consists of under 300,000 distinct CDR3 sequences, roughly a tenth of them appearing once. Points from the study as a whole: Mainly in CM and EM were contracting CD4+ clones; CD8+ were in EMRA. Day 37-peaking second-wave clones had unconfirmed SARS-CoV-2 specificity. Contracting clones from day 15 to 85 showed balanced CD4/CD8; later expanders favored CD4+.

The CDR3 length is 13 residues. Germline CDR1 is MNHEY and CDR2 is SVGEGT. V was shortened by 2 bases and J by 5 bases, with 9 bases between the two germline ends. The sequenced sample was PBMCs or a T cell subset sorted from them (not recorded which). This sequence joins TRBV6-2 or TRBV6-3 and TRBJ2-5, with D uncertain. This sequence was found in a man between 18 and 35 years old who had mild COVID-19 (a few samples of this study predate the infection). Cell type and time point are not known. Here the CDR3 reads CASSYRNVETQYF. In DNA, the CDR3 is TGTGCCAGCAGTTACCGGAACGTCGAGACCCAGTACTTC.